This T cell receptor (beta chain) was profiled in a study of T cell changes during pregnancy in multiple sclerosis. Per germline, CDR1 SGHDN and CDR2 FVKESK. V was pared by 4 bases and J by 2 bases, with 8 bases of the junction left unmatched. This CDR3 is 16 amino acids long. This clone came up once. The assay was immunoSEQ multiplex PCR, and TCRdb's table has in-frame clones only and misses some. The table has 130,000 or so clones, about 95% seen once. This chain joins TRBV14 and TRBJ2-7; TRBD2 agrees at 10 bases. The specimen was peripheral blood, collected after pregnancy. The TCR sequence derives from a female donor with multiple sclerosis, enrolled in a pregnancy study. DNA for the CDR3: TGTGCCAGCAGCCCTAGCGGGAGCGGTGAGGCCTACGAGCAGTACTTC. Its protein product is CASSPSGSGEAYEQYF.